What follows is one T cell receptor (beta chain) and its context. Its antigen is undetermined. The sample comes from a study of identical twins. Study-wide findings and caveats: Compared with unrelated sharing, twin-shared out-of-frame alpha sequences had more low-probability sequences.

TCRdb re-called the 5' RACE reads with MiXCR, one entry per CDR3 protein. Here the sample spans around 1.7 million distinct CDR3 sequences, around 33% being singletons. V gave up 0 bases and J gave up 8 bases, with 10 bases separating them. This CDR3 is 14 amino acids long. The germline CDR1 and CDR2 sequences are LNHNV and YYDKDF (reference sequence). This clonotype originated in a newborn girl in good health. The J gene is TRBJ1-4, the V gene TRBV15, with a weak D call TRBD1 (6 bases). The source material was cord blood. CDR3 in amino acids: CATSRDRGGEKLFF. The CDR3 coding sequence is TGTGCCACCAGCAGAGACAGGGGTGGCGAAAAACTGTTTTTT.